This passage covers 19 T cell receptor beta chains from one sample sequenced in a study of vaccination and CD4 T cells after COVID-19. Cultured CD4+ T cells had their DNA profiled by the Oncomine TCR Beta short-read assay. Using the QIAamp micro DNA kit, genomic DNA was extracted from the CD4+ T cells that had been cultured. TCRdb reprocessed the PCR reads with MiXCR, giving one entry per CDR3 protein. The table includes about 9,700 distinct CDR3 sequences, 30% to 45% detected once. Documented treatment: roughly nine-day PBMC culture with coronavirus spike peptide pools or control peptides (ViraFEST assay). CD4+ T cells of the unexposed donor were collected before the COVID-19 pandemic (2011-2018). No antigen is known for these receptors. The sequencing input was CD4+ T cells from blood, cultured in vitro. Receptors originate from a human donor in good health.

This clonotype has only one observation. CDR3 in DNA: TGTGCCAGCAGTGCCAGAAGGGCCCTCATGAACACTGAAGCTTTCTTT. This translates into CASSARRALMNTEAFF. The V gene is TRBV28, the J gene TRBJ1-1; D gene ambiguous. V lost 5 bases and J 0 bases, leaving 16 bases between the germline ends. In germline, CDR1 is MDHEN, CDR2 SYDVKM. The CDR3 totals 16 residues.

This chain connects TRBV20-1 to TRBJ2-4; TRBD2 agrees at 8 bases. CDR1 and CDR2 (germline): DFQATT, SNEGSKA (reference sequence). Trimming removed 6 bases from V and 2 bases from J; junction bases left unmatched: 9. The CDR3 length is 15 residues. CDR3 sequence reads: CSAPRRGGTKNIQYF. As DNA, the CDR3 is TGCAGTGCCCCTAGACGGGGGGGGACCAAAAACATTCAGTACTTC.

There are a few counts of this clonotype. The genes are TRBV7-2 and TRBJ1-2; D not certain. The CDR3 is made up of 12 amino acids. Germline V gives CDR1 SGHTA, CDR2 FQGNSA. Trimming took off 1 base at V and 4 bases at J, with 4 bases between the two ends. The CDR3 nucleotides read TGTGCCAGCAGCTTAGTCTCCTATGGCTACACCTTC. Translated: CASSLVSYGYTF.

This chain links TRBV29-1 with TRBJ1-1; D ambiguous. The length of the CDR3 is 12 residues. V gave up 5 bases and J gave up 4 bases, with 11 bases separating them. Germline V CDR1 and CDR2: SQVTM, ANQGSEA. The CDR3 here is CSVIPAATEAFF. CDR3 DNA: TGCAGCGTTATACCTGCGGCCACTGAAGCTTTCTTT. Drawing the rest from reference TRBV29-1 and TRBJ1-1, the complete variable domain is SAVISQKPSRDICQRGTSLTIQCQVDSQVTMMFWYRQQPGQSLTLIATANQGSEATYESGFVIDKFPISRPNLTFSTLTVSNMSPEDSSIYLCSVIPAATEAFFGQGTRLTVV.

This chain links TRBV28 with TRBJ2-7, with unresolved D. The CDR3 totals 12 residues. Per germline, CDR1 MDHEN and CDR2 SYDVKM. The V end was cut by 7 bases, the J end by 1 base, with 8 bases between. The DNA of the CDR3 is TGTGCCAGCACACTGTTTTCCTACGAGCAGTACTTC. It encodes CASTLFSYEQYF.

In its sample, this clonotype was seen a few times. The rearrangement links TRBV20-1 to TRBJ1-1, with TRBD1 as a possible D gene (6 bases). CDR1 and CDR2 from the germline V gene are DFQATT and SNEGSKA (reference sequence). V lost 3 bases to trimming and J lost 1 base, with 15 bases between them. CDR3 length: 15 residues. DNA for the CDR3: TGCAGTGCTAGGAGGGGGAGGCGGGAGAACACTGAAGCTTTCTTT. It codes for CSARRGRRENTEAFF.

The chain has TRBV10-3 and TRBJ2-1; D gene ambiguous. The CDR3 sequence is 14 residues long. Germline CDR1 and CDR2: ENHRY and SYGVKD. Trimming left V 0 bases short and J 5 bases short, with 8 bases between. The CDR3 loop is CAISESVGNNEQFF. For the CDR3, the DNA is TGTGCCATCAGTGAGTCGGTGGGCAACAATGAGCAGTTCTTC.

The chain has TRBV5-4 and TRBJ1-2, with a tentative D call TRBD1 (5 bases). The germline V gene has CDR1 SGHNT and CDR2 YYREEE (reference sequence). V lost 0 bases, J lost 2 bases, and 11 bases lay in between. The CDR3 covers 15 residues. Here the CDR3 reads CASSLAAGSNYGYTF. In DNA form, the CDR3 reads TGTGCCAGCAGCTTGGCCGCAGGGAGCAACTATGGCTACACCTTC.

This chain connects TRBV6-5 to TRBJ1-2; 7 bases match TRBD1. V lost 2 bases, J lost 5 bases, and 8 bases stayed unmatched. CDR3 size: 15 residues. Germline V gene data show CDR1 as MNHEY and CDR2 as SVGAGI. The CDR3 sequence: CASSYAGTAKYGYTF. CDR3 sequence (DNA): TGTGCCAGCAGTTACGCAGGGACAGCGAAGTATGGCTACACCTTC.

The genes are TRBV20-1 and TRBJ2-2; 9 bases align to TRBD1. Germline loops: CDR1 DFQATT, CDR2 SNEGSKA (reference sequence). This CDR3 comprises 15 residues. V lost 2 bases, J lost 4 bases, and 5 bases stayed unmatched. The CDR3 loop is CSARSRDRVTGELFF. For the CDR3, the DNA is TGCAGTGCTAGATCCCGGGACAGGGTCACCGGGGAGCTGTTTTTT.

The chain carries TRBV30 and TRBJ2-5; the D call may be TRBD1 or TRBD2 (5 bases each). V was trimmed by 2 bases and J by 7 bases, leaving 14 bases between them. This CDR3 contains 13 residues. Looked up from germline, CDR1 is GTSNPN and CDR2 is SVGIG (reference sequence). The CDR3 loop reads CAWSQSGHGTQYF. The CDR3 DNA reads as TGTGCCTGGAGTCAGTCGGGGCACGGGACCCAGTACTTC.

The chain combines TRBV20-1 with TRBJ2-7; 7 nucleotides agree with TRBD1. The trim removed 6 bases at V and 6 bases at J, leaving 14 bases unmatched. Germline V CDR1 and CDR2: DFQATT, SNEGSKA (reference sequence). The CDR3 runs 14 residues. CDR3 protein: CSAPVRGLVGEQYF. In DNA, the CDR3 is TGCAGTGCCCCGGTGAGGGGGCTCGTGGGCGAGCAGTACTTC.

The V gene is TRBV27, the J gene TRBJ2-1; D remains ambiguous. This CDR3 has 15 amino acids. Germline assignment: CDR1 MNHEY and CDR2 SMNVEV (reference sequence). V shed 2 bases and J shed 4 bases, with 12 bases lying between them. CDR3 protein: CASSLEDQPYNEQFF. The CDR3 coding sequence is TGTGCCAGCAGTTTAGAAGATCAGCCGTACAATGAGCAGTTCTTC.

This clonotype has a handful of counts. The CDR3 loop reads CASSLTAGVANVLTF. The CDR3 DNA is TGTGCCAGCAGCTTAACCGCTGGTGTGGCCAACGTCCTGACTTTC. V and J are TRBV7-3 and TRBJ2-6; D is undetermined. CDR1 is SGHTA, CDR2 FQGTGA, per germline. The CDR3 contains 15 residues. V gave up 0 bases and J gave up 6 bases, with 9 bases separating them.

V usage is TRBV7-3 and J usage is TRBJ2-1; 11 nucleotides align to TRBD1. The length of the CDR3 is 15 residues. V shed 4 bases, J shed 8 bases, and the junction held 7 bases outside the gene matches. Per germline, CDR1 SGHTA and CDR2 FQGTGA. The CDR3 nucleotides are TGTGCCAGCAGCTCTCCGGGACAGGGGGTTGATGAGCAGTTCTTC. It translates to CASSSPGQGVDEQFF.

The chain is built from TRBV5-1 and TRBJ1-2; D unclear. The germline V gene has CDR1 SGHRS and CDR2 YFSETQ. The V gene lost 0 bases and the J gene lost 5 bases, with 11 bases spanning the gap. There are 14 residues in the CDR3. The chain's CDR3 is CASSLDSSYYGYTF. In DNA form, the CDR3 reads TGCGCCAGCAGCTTGGACAGTAGCTATTATGGCTACACCTTC.

The chain couples TRBV7-3 to TRBJ1-5; 11 nucleotides agree with TRBD1. The CDR3 runs 20 residues. CDR1 and CDR2 from the germline V gene are SGHTA and FQGTGA. V lost 2 bases and J lost 0; bases outside the gene matches: 12. The CDR3 protein is CASSLGSGQGVFLSNQPQHF. The DNA for the CDR3 is TGTGCCAGCAGCTTAGGTTCGGGACAGGGGGTTTTCCTTAGCAATCAGCCCCAGCATTTT.

Only a few counts were recorded for this clonotype. This chain uses TRBV7-9 with TRBJ2-1; TRBD2 matches 12 bases. The V segment lost 4 bases and the J segment 7 bases; nucleotides outside the gene matches: 8. Germline V lookup: CDR1 SEHNR, CDR2 FQNEAQ (reference sequence). The CDR3 contains 16 residues. The CDR3 is CASSSGLAGLGNEQFF. The CDR3 DNA follows: TGTGCCAGCAGCTCTGGACTAGCGGGACTGGGGAATGAGCAGTTCTTC.

This chain connects TRBV20-1 to TRBJ2-3; the D gene is possibly TRBD2 (6 bases). The CDR3 length is 14 residues. Germline V gene sequence: CDR1 DFQATT, CDR2 SNEGSKA (reference sequence). The germline V and J ends were trimmed by 5 bases and 0 bases, with 12 bases remaining between them. Here the CDR3 DNA reads TGCAGTGCTTGGACTATAACTAGCACAGATACGCAGTATTTT. It yields the protein CSAWTITSTDTQYF.